Below, 21 T cell receptor beta chains from the same sample are listed, as sequenced in a study of beta chain features in type 1 diabetes. Expressed TCRB transcripts were sequenced because the entire RNA isolate underwent reverse transcription. TCRdb's copy holds only in-frame clones and misses some; the assay was immunoSEQ multiplex PCR. The sample consists of hundreds of thousands of clones, roughly 13% of them appearing once. Antigens for these TCRs are unknown. Study-wide results and caveats: In every one of the four CD4+ subsets, TCRB CDR3s were moderately but significantly shorter in Type 1 diabetes patients.

The source material was naive CD4+ T cells from blood. These receptors all come from a man aged 18-30 years with type 1 diabetes.

This clone has more than one count but fewer than ten. The chain has TRBV2 and TRBJ1-5, with 8 bases aligning to TRBD1. The CDR3 totals 15 residues. The germline CDR1 and CDR2 sequences are SNHLY and FYNNEI. The junction had 11 bases not matched to a gene; V was cut back by 6 bases and J by 7 bases. The CDR3 DNA sequence: TGTGCCAGCAGGGATAAGACAGGGGCCGGACAGCCCCAGCATTTT. Its protein product is CASRDKTGAGQPQHF.

The J gene is TRBJ2-3, the V gene TRBV5-4; 7 bases are a match to TRBD2. Germline trimming cut 4 bases from V and 2 bases from J; bases unmatched to any gene: 13. This CDR3 spans 17 amino acids. Germline V CDR1 and CDR2: SGHNT, YYREEE (reference sequence). DNA for the CDR3: TGTGCCAGCAGCGATGAGGCTAGCGGACCTATCACAGATACGCAGTATTTT. Its translation is CASSDEASGPITDTQYF.

The chain links TRBV5-1 to TRBJ1-4, with 7 bases that match TRBD1. CDR3 size: 15 residues. V lost 4 bases and J lost 0; bases outside the gene matches: 3. Germline V gene data show CDR1 as SGHRS and CDR2 as YFSETQ. In DNA form, the CDR3 reads TGCGCCAGCAGCACCGGGACAGCAACTAATGAAAAACTGTTTTTT. Translating gives CASSTGTATNEKLFF.

In its sample, this clone was seen a few times. This chain joins TRBV28 and TRBJ2-7, with D tentatively TRBD2 (7 bases). Trimming pared 9 bases from V and 2 bases from J, leaving 17 bases between. Germline CDR1 and CDR2: MDHEN and SYDVKM. This CDR3 has 14 amino acids. CDR3 amino acids: CASTTGTIAYEQYF. CDR3 coding DNA: TGTGCCAGTACCACAGGGACTATCGCCTACGAGCAGTACTTC.

The chain carries TRBV30 and TRBJ2-1; D might be TRBD2 (5 bases). V was clipped by 2 bases and J by 13 bases, with 18 bases between them. CDR1 and CDR2 (germline): GTSNPN, SVGIG (reference sequence). CDR3 length: 13 residues. DNA for the CDR3: TGTGCCTGGAGTAAAAGCGGCCACGCATCACAGTTCTTC. Protein: CAWSKSGHASQFF. Full variable domain (rest looked up from reference TRBV30 and TRBJ2-1): SQTIHQWPATLVQPVGSPLSLECTVEGTSNPNLYWYRQAAGRGLQLLFYSVGIGQISSEVPQNLSASRPQDRQFILSSKKLLLSDSGFYLCAWSKSGHASQFFGPGTRLTVL.

The chain uses TRBV11-1 and TRBJ1-2; D possibly corresponds to TRBD1 (5 bases). Per germline, CDR1 SGHAT and CDR2 FQDESV (reference sequence). The CDR3 has 12 residues. Trimming removed 5 bases at V and 4 bases at J, with 8 bases between. CDR3 DNA: TGTGCCAGCAGCCCCGGGACCTATGGCTACACCTTC. Translating gives CASSPGTYGYTF. The entire variable domain, with the rest obtained from reference TRBV11-1 and TRBJ1-2, is as follows: EAEVAQSPRYKITEKSQAVAFWCDPISGHATLYWYRQILGQGPELLVQFQDESVVDDSQLPKDRFSAERLKGVDSTLKIQPAELGDSAMYLCASSPGTYGYTFGSGTRLTVV.

This clone was seen more than once but under ten times. At the DNA level, this CDR3 is encoded by other sequences in the same sample as well. V is TRBV30 and J is TRBJ2-2; no reliable D call. The germline gives CDR1 GTSNPN, CDR2 SVGIG (reference sequence). The CDR3 runs to 13 residues. Trimming cost V 1 base and J 2 bases, with 5 bases left between them. The CDR3 DNA sequence: TGTGCCTGGAGTGGGGGAAACACCGGGGAGCTGTTTTTT. Protein: CAWSGGNTGELFF.

The sample holds a few counts of this clone. The genes are TRBV7-2 and TRBJ2-7, with no clear D. Germline-derived CDR1 and CDR2 are SGHTA and FQGNSA. The CDR3 spans 11 residues. V was clipped by 1 base and J by 6 bases, with 4 bases between them. The CDR3 region has the DNA TGTGCCAGCAGCTTAGAACCCGAGCAGTACTTC. Encoded protein: CASSLEPEQYF.

This chain uses TRBV30 with TRBJ1-2, with D uncertain. This CDR3 has 12 residues. The V and J ends lost 0 bases and 3 bases respectively, with 5 bases between them. Germline CDR1 reads GTSNPN; CDR2 reads SVGIG (reference sequence). The CDR3 sequence: CAWSVGYYGYTF. The DNA for the CDR3 is TGTGCCTGGAGTGTAGGCTACTATGGCTACACCTTC.

This clone was seen only a few times. Within the sample, other DNA sequences also encode this same CDR3. This rearrangement joins TRBV15 to TRBJ1-2, with D possibly being TRBD1 (5 bases). Germline V lookup: CDR1 LNHNV, CDR2 YYDKDF (reference sequence). This CDR3 has 14 residues. The V end was cut by 0 bases, the J end by 4 bases, with 9 bases between. CDR3 DNA sequence: TGTGCCACCAGCAGAGATGGGCAGGGCTATGGCTACACCTTC. It translates to CATSRDGQGYGYTF.

This clone was picked up a small number of times. The chain uses TRBV5-4 and TRBJ2-3, with D hard to call. This CDR3 has 15 amino acids. Germline lookup yields CDR1 SGHNT and CDR2 YYREEE (reference sequence). V was clipped by 4 bases and J by 1 base, with 13 bases between them. The CDR3 region is CASSPLPDRTDTQYF. The CDR3, as DNA: TGTGCCAGCAGCCCTCTGCCGGACCGCACAGATACGCAGTATTTT.

This clone was picked up a small number of times. V usage is TRBV9 and J usage is TRBJ2-1; D not resolved. V dropped 0 bases and J dropped 5 bases, with 15 bases sitting between them. This CDR3 is built from 16 residues. Germline V CDR1 and CDR2: SGDLS, YYNGEE. The CDR3 region is CASSVEAIVGHNEQFF. The CDR3 region has the DNA TGTGCCAGCAGCGTAGAAGCCATAGTTGGTCACAATGAGCAGTTCTTC. The full variable domain, completed using reference TRBV9 and TRBJ2-1, is DSGVTQTPKHLITATGQRVTLRCSPRSGDLSVYWYQQSLDQGLQFLIQYYNGEERAKGNILERFSAQQFPDLHSELNLSSLELGDSALYFCASSVEAIVGHNEQFFGPGTRLTVL.

This rearrangement joins TRBV4-2 to TRBJ2-1; TRBD2 aligns across 8 bases. V trimming: 0 bases; J trimming: 15 bases; junction bases outside the gene matches: 4. This CDR3 is 12 amino acids long. Germline CDR1 LGHNA, CDR2 YNFKEQ. The CDR3: CASSQDEAGVFF. The CDR3 DNA follows: TGTGCCAGCAGCCAAGATGAAGCGGGAGTGTTCTTC.

This chain links TRBV10-3 with TRBJ1-6; possibly TRBD1 for D (6 bases). From germline, CDR1 is ENHRY and CDR2 SYGVKD. CDR3 length: 15 amino acids. Trimming pared 0 bases from V and 10 bases from J, leaving 13 bases between. The chain's CDR3 is CAISESPGEDSPLHF. CDR3 nucleotides: TGTGCCATCAGTGAGTCGCCAGGGGAGGACTCACCCCTCCACTTT.

In its sample, this clone was seen a few times. The chain has TRBV2 and TRBJ2-3; D unresolved. Trimming stripped 2 bases from V and 0 bases from J, with 9 bases between. This CDR3 contains 15 residues. Germline V gene sequence: CDR1 SNHLY, CDR2 FYNNEI. The CDR3 loop is CASSEQSSSTDTQYF. As DNA, the CDR3 is TGTGCCAGCAGTGAACAAAGTTCTAGCACAGATACGCAGTATTTT. The full variable domain, in which reference TRBV2 and TRBJ2-3 provide the parts outside the CDR3, is EPEVTQTPSHQVTQMGQEVILRCVPISNHLYFYWYRQILGQKVEFLVSFYNNEISEKSEIFDDQFSVERPDGSNFTLKIRSTKLEDSAMYFCASSEQSSSTDTQYFGPGTRLTVL.

The J gene is TRBJ2-3, the V gene TRBV9; 7 bases agree with TRBD2. This CDR3 is built from 14 residues. Germline trimming cut 2 bases from V and 1 base from J; bases unmatched to any gene: 1. Germline CDR1 SGDLS, CDR2 YYNGEE. The CDR3 here is CASSVLAGTDTQYF. The CDR3 nucleotides are TGTGCCAGCAGCGTCCTAGCGGGCACAGATACGCAGTATTTT.

This clone has just a few counts. The chain joins TRBV29-1 to TRBJ2-5; 9 positions agree with TRBD1. The V gene's germline CDR1 is SQVTM and CDR2 ANQGSEA. The V gene end was trimmed by 4 bases and the J gene end by 4 bases; junction bases not matched to a gene: 4. This CDR3 contains 13 residues. Here the CDR3 reads CSVGQGQGETQYF. The CDR3 DNA follows: TGCAGCGTTGGACAGGGACAGGGAGAGACCCAGTACTTC. Drawing the rest from reference TRBV29-1 and TRBJ2-5, the complete variable domain is SAVISQKPSRDICQRGTSLTIQCQVDSQVTMMFWYRQQPGQSLTLIATANQGSEATYESGFVIDKFPISRPNLTFSTLTVSNMSPEDSSIYLCSVGQGQGETQYFGPGTRLLVL.

The sample holds a few counts of this clone. The chain uses TRBV30 and TRBJ2-1; 7 nucleotides align to TRBD2. J was trimmed by 1 base and V by 0 bases; bases with no gene match: 15. Germline values: CDR1 GTSNPN, CDR2 SVGIG (reference sequence). The CDR3 loop spans 19 amino acids. The CDR3 here is CAWSVQWFVGGSSYNEQFF. The DNA of the CDR3 is TGTGCCTGGAGTGTACAGTGGTTTGTGGGAGGGTCATCCTACAATGAGCAGTTCTTC.

This clone has a handful of counts. The chain is built from TRBV6-1 and TRBJ1-1; D unresolved. CDR3 length: 18 amino acids. V lost 4 bases and J lost 0, with 21 bases in between. Per germline, CDR1 MNHNS and CDR2 SASEGT. The CDR3 bases are TGTGCCAGCAGTGGACCCGCCCCAACGGGATGGGTGAACACTGAAGCTTTCTTT. This encodes CASSGPAPTGWVNTEAFF.

This clone has more than one count but fewer than ten. The CDR3 region has the DNA TGTGCCAGCAGCCGTGGACAGGGGTTGAATGAGCAGTTCTTC. Protein sequence: CASSRGQGLNEQFF. The V and J genes are TRBV7-9 and TRBJ2-1, with TRBD1 identical over 9 bases. Germline CDR1 is SEHNR and CDR2 is FQNEAQ (reference sequence). CDR3 length: 14 residues. V lost 5 bases, J lost 7 bases, and 6 bases stayed unmatched.

The chain is built from TRBV4-1 and TRBJ2-1; weak D call: TRBD1 (6 bases). There are 15 residues in the CDR3. CDR1 and CDR2 (germline): MGHRA, YSYEKL. With 8 bases removed from V and 5 bases from J, the gap between germline ends came to 19 bases. The CDR3 coding sequence is TGCGCCAGCCGACTCTTTTCCGGGACACACAATGAGCAGTTCTTC. It specifies CASRLFSGTHNEQFF.